This entry lists 16 T cell receptor beta chains sequenced from one sample in a study of OX40 agonist ivuxolimab in advanced cancers. Using immunoSEQ multiplex PCR, the repertoire was profiled, and TCRdb retains in-frame clones only, with some absent. The sample lists about 86,000 clones, approximately 90% seen once, with approximately 1.5% in the top ten. Sequences were derived from CD4+ or CD8+ T cells sorted from blood, sampled in a trial of the OX40 agonist ivuxolimab. These receptors all stem from an adult with an advanced solid tumor such as melanoma, head and neck, liver or kidney cancer.

In DNA, the CDR3 is TGTGCCAGCAGTTTATGGTCGGATGGCTACACCTTC. Translating gives CASSLWSDGYTF. The rearrangement joins TRBV28 to TRBJ1-2; D is unresolved. Germline V CDR1 and CDR2: MDHEN, SYDVKM. The CDR3 length is 12 residues. Trimming shortened V by 0 bases and J by 6 bases, and 5 bases separated the two germline ends.

In DNA, the CDR3 is TGTGCCAGCAGCCAAGATACTAGCGGGGCCCCCGGGGAGCTGTTTTTT. Residues: CASSQDTSGAPGELFF. The genes are TRBV4-2 and TRBJ2-2, with 10 bases fitting TRBD2. The CDR3 is 16 amino acids. J was trimmed by 6 bases and V by 0 bases; bases with no gene match: 4. Germline CDR1 is LGHNA and CDR2 is YNFKEQ.

This clone was detected only a few times. V is TRBV28 and J is TRBJ1-1, with TRBD1 matching 9 bases. This CDR3 is built from 15 residues. The germline V gene has CDR1 MDHEN and CDR2 SYDVKM. Unmatched junction bases numbered 10, after V lost 5 bases and J lost 6 bases. The CDR3 DNA is TGTGCCAGCAGTCATCCGGGACAGGGTACCCCTGAAGCTTTCTTT. Its translation: CASSHPGQGTPEAFF.

The chain couples TRBV18 to TRBJ1-5; 11 bases fit TRBD1. Per germline, CDR1 KGHSH and CDR2 LQKENI. V was clipped by 3 bases and J by 2 bases; unmatched bases: 15. The CDR3 sequence is 20 residues long. The CDR3 sequence: CASSPQRGSGQGAGNQPQHF. The CDR3 DNA reads as TGTGCCAGCTCACCCCAGAGGGGGTCCGGACAGGGGGCTGGCAATCAGCCCCAGCATTTT.

The J gene is TRBJ1-4, the V gene TRBV29-1, with a weak D call TRBD1 (5 bases). Trimming shortened V by 0 bases and J by 8 bases, and 10 bases separated the two germline ends. This CDR3 has 13 residues. Germline loops: CDR1 SQVTM, CDR2 ANQGSEA. CDR3 DNA sequence: TGCAGCGTTGAAGATCAGGGAGTGGAAAAACTGTTTTTT. Its translation is CSVEDQGVEKLFF.

The chain combines TRBV7-9 with TRBJ1-2; no definite D call. V dropped 5 bases and J dropped 7 bases, with 23 bases sitting between them. This CDR3 contains 16 residues. Per the germline V gene, CDR1 is SEHNR and CDR2 is FQNEAQ (reference sequence). The CDR3 nucleotides are TGTGCCAGCAGCCTTTATCGCCAGAGTTCGTTTGTTGGCTACACCTTC. As protein: CASSLYRQSSFVGYTF.

The chain is built from TRBV19 and TRBJ2-2, with D uncertain. Germline-derived CDR1 and CDR2 are LNHDA and SQIVND (reference sequence). There are 15 residues in the CDR3. Trimming pared 6 bases from V and 0 bases from J, leaving 11 bases between. CDR3 amino acids: CASRKTPSNTGELFF. Written as DNA, the CDR3 is TGTGCCAGTAGAAAGACGCCTTCGAACACCGGGGAGCTGTTTTTT.

The rearrangement uses TRBV1 and TRBJ2-2; TRBD1, the table's D call, was not compared with the DNA. TRBV1 is marked as a pseudogene. This CDR3 has 15 amino acids. The CDR3 coding sequence is TGCACCAGCAGCCATACGGACAGGGCGAACGGGGAGCTGTTTTTT. Its protein product is CTSSHTDRANGELFF.

For the CDR3, the DNA is TGTGCCACTACAAGCGAGGGTTGGAAAGAGACCCAGTACTTC. It specifies CATTSEGWKETQYF. The gene calls are TRBV28 and TRBJ2-5; maybe TRBD2 (5 bases). From germline, CDR1 is MDHEN and CDR2 SYDVKM. Trimming took 10 bases from V and 3 from J, leaving 18 bases between them. The CDR3 is 14 amino acids.

V and J are TRBV30 and TRBJ2-1; 11 nucleotides match TRBD2. This CDR3 has 13 residues. V lost 4 bases, J lost 6 bases, and 2 bases stayed unmatched. Per the germline V gene, CDR1 is GTSNPN and CDR2 is SVGIG (reference sequence). The CDR3 bases are TGTGCCTGGAATAGCGGGGGGGGCAATGAGCAGTTCTTC. Its protein product is CAWNSGGGNEQFF.

CDR3 loop: CASSFKTGNEKLFF. The CDR3 DNA follows: TGTGCCAGCAGCTTCAAGACAGGGAATGAAAAACTGTTTTTT. V and J are TRBV5-4 and TRBJ1-4; TRBD1 agrees at 7 bases. The CDR3 consists of 14 residues. Looked up from germline, CDR1 is SGHNT and CDR2 is YYREEE (reference sequence). V shed 2 bases, J shed 5 bases, and the junction held 3 bases outside the gene matches. The full variable domain, completed using reference TRBV5-4 and TRBJ1-4, is ETGVTQSPTHLIKTRGQQVTLRCSSQSGHNTVSWYQQALGQGPQFIFQYYREEENGRGNFPPRFSGLQFPNYSSELNVNALELDDSALYLCASSFKTGNEKLFFGSGTQLSVL.

In this sample, this clone turned up once. J is TRBJ2-7 and V is TRBV6-5, with D possibly being TRBD1 (6 bases). Trimming cost V 6 bases and J 2 bases, with 14 bases left between them. The CDR3 is 14 residues long. Germline CDR1 is MNHEY and CDR2 is SVGAGI. CDR3 in DNA: TGTGCCAGCAGCAGACAGGATATAACCTACGAGCAGTACTTC. Its protein product is CASSRQDITYEQYF.

This clone is a singleton in its sample. This chain joins TRBV5-1 and TRBJ2-1; 10 bases map to TRBD2. The CDR3 is 15 residues long. Germline trimming cut 5 bases from V and 5 bases from J; bases unmatched to any gene: 7. Germline-derived CDR1 and CDR2 are SGHRS and YFSETQ. CDR3 region: CASRLGLAENNEQFF. The CDR3 bases are TGCGCCAGCAGACTTGGACTAGCGGAAAACAATGAGCAGTTCTTC.

The CDR3 loop is CASSLLPGSYEQYF. The CDR3 nucleotides are TGTGCCAGCAGCTTACTGCCAGGGTCCTACGAGCAGTACTTC. The chain carries TRBV7-9 and TRBJ2-7, with D perhaps TRBD1 (5 bases). CDR1 SEHNR and CDR2 FQNEAQ come from the germline V gene (reference sequence). The CDR3 spans 14 residues. Trimming took 2 bases from V and 1 from J, leaving 9 bases between them.

The chain couples TRBV5-6 to TRBJ1-3, with D perhaps matching TRBD1 (6 bases). CDR3 length: 16 amino acids. Trimming left V 5 bases short and J 3 bases short, with 18 bases between. Germline-derived CDR1 and CDR2 are SGHDT and YYEEEE. The CDR3 loop reads CASSKRQARIGNTIYF. The CDR3 DNA reads TGTGCCAGCAGTAAACGACAGGCTAGAATTGGAAACACCATATATTTT.

The genes are TRBV29-1 and TRBJ2-6, with D perhaps matching TRBD2 (5 bases). Germline values: CDR1 SQVTM, CDR2 ANQGSEA. The CDR3 is 16 amino acids. V lost 0 bases, J lost 4 bases, and 13 bases lay in between. CDR3 in amino acids: CSVEDPGMSGANVLTF. CDR3 coding DNA: TGCAGCGTTGAAGATCCCGGGATGTCCGGGGCCAACGTCCTGACTTTC.